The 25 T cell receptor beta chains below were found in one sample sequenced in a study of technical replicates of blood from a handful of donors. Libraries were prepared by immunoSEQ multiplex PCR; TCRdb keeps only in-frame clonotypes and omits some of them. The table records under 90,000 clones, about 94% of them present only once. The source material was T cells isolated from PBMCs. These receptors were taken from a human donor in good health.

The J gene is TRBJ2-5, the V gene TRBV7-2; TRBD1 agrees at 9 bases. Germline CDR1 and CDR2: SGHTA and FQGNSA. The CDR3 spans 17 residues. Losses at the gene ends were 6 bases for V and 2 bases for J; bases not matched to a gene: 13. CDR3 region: CASSLDRGTGLQETQYF. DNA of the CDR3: TGTGCCAGCAGTCTAGACCGGGGGACAGGGCTACAAGAGACCCAGTACTTC.

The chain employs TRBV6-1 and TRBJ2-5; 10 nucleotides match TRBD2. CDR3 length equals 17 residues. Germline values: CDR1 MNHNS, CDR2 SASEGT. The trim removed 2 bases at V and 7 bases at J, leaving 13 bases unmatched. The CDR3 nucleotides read TGTGCCAGCAGTGAAAACGGGAGCGGGGGGGCCTCGGGGACCCAGTACTTC. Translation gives CASSENGSGGASGTQYF.

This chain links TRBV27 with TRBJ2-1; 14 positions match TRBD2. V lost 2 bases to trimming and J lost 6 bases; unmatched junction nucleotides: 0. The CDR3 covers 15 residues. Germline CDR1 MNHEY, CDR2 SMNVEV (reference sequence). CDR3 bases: TGTGCCAGCAGTTTAGGGACTAGCGGGGGCAATGAGCAGTTCTTC. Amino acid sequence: CASSLGTSGGNEQFF.

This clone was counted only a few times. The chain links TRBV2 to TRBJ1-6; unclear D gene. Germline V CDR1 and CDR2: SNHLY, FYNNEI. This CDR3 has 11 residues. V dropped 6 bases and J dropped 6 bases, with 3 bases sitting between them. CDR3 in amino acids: CASRSNSPLHF. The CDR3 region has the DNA TGTGCCAGCAGGAGTAATTCACCCCTCCACTTT.

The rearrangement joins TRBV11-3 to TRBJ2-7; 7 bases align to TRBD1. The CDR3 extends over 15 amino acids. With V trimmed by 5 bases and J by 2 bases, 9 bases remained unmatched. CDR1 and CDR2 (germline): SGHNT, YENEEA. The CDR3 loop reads CASSLPGQTPYEQYF. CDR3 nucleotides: TGTGCCAGCAGCCTACCGGGACAGACCCCCTACGAGCAGTACTTC.

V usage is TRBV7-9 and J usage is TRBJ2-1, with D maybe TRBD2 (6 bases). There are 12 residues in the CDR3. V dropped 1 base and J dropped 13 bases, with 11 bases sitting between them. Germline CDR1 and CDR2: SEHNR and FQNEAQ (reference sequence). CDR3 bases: TGTGCCAGCAGCTTAGATGTGCGGGGACAGTTCTTC. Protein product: CASSLDVRGQFF.

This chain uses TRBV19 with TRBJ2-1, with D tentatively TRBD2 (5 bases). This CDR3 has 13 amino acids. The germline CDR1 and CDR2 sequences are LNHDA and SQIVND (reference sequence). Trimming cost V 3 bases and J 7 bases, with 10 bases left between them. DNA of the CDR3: TGTGCCAGTAGTATCGGTCCGGGGAATGAGCAGTTCTTC. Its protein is CASSIGPGNEQFF.

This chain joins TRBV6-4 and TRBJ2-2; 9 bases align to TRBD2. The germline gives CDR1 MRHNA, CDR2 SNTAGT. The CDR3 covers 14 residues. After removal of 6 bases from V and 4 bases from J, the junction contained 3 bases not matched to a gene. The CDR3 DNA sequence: TGTGCCAGCAGATCGACTAGCGGCACCGGGGAGCTGTTTTTT. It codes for CASRSTSGTGELFF.

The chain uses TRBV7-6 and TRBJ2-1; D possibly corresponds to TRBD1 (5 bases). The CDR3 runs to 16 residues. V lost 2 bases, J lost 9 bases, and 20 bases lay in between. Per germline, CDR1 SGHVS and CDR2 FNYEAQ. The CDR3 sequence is CASSLLGPGNQGEQFF. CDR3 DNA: TGTGCCAGCAGCTTATTAGGGCCAGGGAACCAGGGTGAGCAGTTCTTC.

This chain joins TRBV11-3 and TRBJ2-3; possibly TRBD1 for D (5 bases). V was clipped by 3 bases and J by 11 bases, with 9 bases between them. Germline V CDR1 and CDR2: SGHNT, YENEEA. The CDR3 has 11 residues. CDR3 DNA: TGTGCCAGCAGCTTTCAGGGCAGGCAGTATTTT. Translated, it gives CASSFQGRQYF.

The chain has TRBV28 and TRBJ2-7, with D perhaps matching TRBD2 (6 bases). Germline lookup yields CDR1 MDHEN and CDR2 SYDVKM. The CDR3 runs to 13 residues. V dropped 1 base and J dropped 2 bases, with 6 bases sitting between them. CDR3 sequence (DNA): TGTGCCAGCAGTTTATCGGGGGCCTACGAGCAGTACTTC. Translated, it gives CASSLSGAYEQYF. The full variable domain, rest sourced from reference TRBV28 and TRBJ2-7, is DVKVTQSSRYLVKRTGEKVFLECVQDMDHENMFWYRQDPGLGLRLIYFSYDVKMKEKGDIPEGYSVSREKKERFSLILESASTNQTSMYLCASSLSGAYEQYFGPGTRLTVT.

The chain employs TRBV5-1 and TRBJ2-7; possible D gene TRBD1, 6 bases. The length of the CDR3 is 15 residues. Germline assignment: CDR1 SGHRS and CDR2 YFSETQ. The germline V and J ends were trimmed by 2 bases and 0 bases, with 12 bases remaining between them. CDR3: CASSFYPGASYEQYF. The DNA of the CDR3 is TGCGCCAGCAGCTTCTATCCAGGGGCCTCCTACGAGCAGTACTTC. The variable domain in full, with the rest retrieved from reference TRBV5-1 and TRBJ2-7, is KAGVTQTPRYLIKTRGQQVTLSCSPISGHRSVSWYQQTPGQGLQFLFEYFSETQRNKGNFPGRFSGRQFSNSRSEMNVSTLELGDSALYLCASSFYPGASYEQYFGPGTRLTVT.

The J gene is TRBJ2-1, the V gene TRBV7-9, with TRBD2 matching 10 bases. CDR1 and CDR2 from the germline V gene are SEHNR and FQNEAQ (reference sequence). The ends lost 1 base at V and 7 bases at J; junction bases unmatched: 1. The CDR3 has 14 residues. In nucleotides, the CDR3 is TGTGCCAGCAGCTTAGTAGCGGGAGGTAATGAGCAGTTCTTC. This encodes CASSLVAGGNEQFF.

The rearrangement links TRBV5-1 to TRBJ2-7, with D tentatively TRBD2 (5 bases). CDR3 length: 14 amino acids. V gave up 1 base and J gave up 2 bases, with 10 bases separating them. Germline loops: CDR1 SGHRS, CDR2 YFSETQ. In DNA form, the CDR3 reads TGCGCCAGCAGCTTGACCTTCGGGGCCTACGAGCAGTACTTC. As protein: CASSLTFGAYEQYF.

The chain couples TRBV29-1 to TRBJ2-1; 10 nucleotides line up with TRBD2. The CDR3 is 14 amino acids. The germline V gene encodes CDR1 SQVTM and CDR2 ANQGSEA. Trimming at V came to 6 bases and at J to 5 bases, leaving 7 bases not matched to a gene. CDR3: CSVRLAGAHNEQFF. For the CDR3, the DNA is TGCAGCGTGAGGCTAGCGGGGGCCCACAATGAGCAGTTCTTC.

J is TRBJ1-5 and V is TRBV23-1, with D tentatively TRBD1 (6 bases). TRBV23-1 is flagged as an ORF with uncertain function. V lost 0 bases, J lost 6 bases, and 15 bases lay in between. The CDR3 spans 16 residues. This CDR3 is CASSQSHRDGCQPQHF. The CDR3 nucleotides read TGCGCCAGCAGTCAATCTCACAGGGATGGTTGTCAGCCCCAGCATTTT.

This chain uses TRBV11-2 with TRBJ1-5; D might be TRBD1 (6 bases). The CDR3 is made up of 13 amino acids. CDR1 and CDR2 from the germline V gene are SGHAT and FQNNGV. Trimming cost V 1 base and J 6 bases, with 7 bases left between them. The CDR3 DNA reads TGTGCCAGCAGCTTAGGGACAGCTCAGCCCCAGCATTTT. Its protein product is CASSLGTAQPQHF.

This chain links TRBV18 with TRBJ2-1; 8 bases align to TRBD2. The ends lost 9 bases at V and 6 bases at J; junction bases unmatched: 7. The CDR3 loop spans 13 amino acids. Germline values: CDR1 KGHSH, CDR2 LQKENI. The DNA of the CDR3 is TGTGCCAGTTCAAAGAGCGGGAGCAATGAGCAGTTCTTC. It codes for CASSKSGSNEQFF.

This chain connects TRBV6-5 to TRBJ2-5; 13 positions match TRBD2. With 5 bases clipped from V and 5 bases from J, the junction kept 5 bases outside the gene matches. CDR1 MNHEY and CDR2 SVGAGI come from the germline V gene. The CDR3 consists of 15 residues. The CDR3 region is CASSRTSGSGETQYF. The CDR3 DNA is TGTGCCAGCAGTAGGACTAGCGGGAGTGGTGAGACCCAGTACTTC.

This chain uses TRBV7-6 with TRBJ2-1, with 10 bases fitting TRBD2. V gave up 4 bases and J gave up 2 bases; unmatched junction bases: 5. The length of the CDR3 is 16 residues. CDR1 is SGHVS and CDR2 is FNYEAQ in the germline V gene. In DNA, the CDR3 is TGTGCCAGCAGCTCCCTAGCGGGGGTAACCTACAATGAGCAGTTCTTC. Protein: CASSSLAGVTYNEQFF.

For the CDR3, the DNA is TGCGCCAGCAGCCAAGATCGGGGATCGAACACCGGGGAGCTGTTTTTT. This translates into CASSQDRGSNTGELFF. This chain uses TRBV4-1 with TRBJ2-2; tentative D call: TRBD2 (5 bases). Trimming took 0 bases from V and 0 from J, leaving 8 bases between them. This CDR3 is 16 amino acids long. Germline lookup yields CDR1 MGHRA and CDR2 YSYEKL.

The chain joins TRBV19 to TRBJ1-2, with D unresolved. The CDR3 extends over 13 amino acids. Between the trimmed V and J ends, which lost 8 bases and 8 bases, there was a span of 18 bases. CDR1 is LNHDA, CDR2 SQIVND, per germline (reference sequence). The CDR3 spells CASGVTQVAGYTF. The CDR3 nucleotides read TGTGCCAGTGGAGTCACTCAGGTAGCGGGCTACACCTTC.

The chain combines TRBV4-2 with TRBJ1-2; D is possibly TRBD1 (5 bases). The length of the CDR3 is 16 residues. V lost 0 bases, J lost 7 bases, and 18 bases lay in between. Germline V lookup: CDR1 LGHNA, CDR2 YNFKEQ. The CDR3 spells CASSQDPGPGGVGYTF. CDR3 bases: TGTGCCAGCAGCCAAGATCCGGGACCGGGAGGCGTTGGCTACACCTTC.

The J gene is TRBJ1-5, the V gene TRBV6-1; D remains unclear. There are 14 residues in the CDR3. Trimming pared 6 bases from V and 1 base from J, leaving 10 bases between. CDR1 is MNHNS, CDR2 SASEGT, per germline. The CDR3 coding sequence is TGTGCCAGCAGCTCAACTGAGAGCAATCAGCCCCAGCATTTT. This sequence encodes CASSSTESNQPQHF.

CDR3 protein: CSVVPGGGGSSNTEAFF. The CDR3 DNA is TGCAGCGTTGTCCCAGGGGGCGGTGGAAGTTCGAACACTGAAGCTTTCTTT. The chain couples TRBV29-1 to TRBJ1-1, with 8 bases that match TRBD1. Germline V lookup: CDR1 SQVTM, CDR2 ANQGSEA. This CDR3 region has 17 residues. J was trimmed by 1 base and V by 4 bases; bases with no gene match: 14.